A single sample is the source of the 17 T cell receptor beta chains below, sequenced in a study of T-cell memory formation after mild COVID-19. TCRdb reanalysed the 5' RACE reads using MiXCR and keeps one entry per CDR3 protein. The sample includes 180,000 or so distinct CDR3 sequences, around 10% of them seen just once. Sequencing used PBMCs or a T cell subset sorted from them (not recorded which). Receptor source: a man aged 18 to 35 who had mild COVID-19 (a few samples of this study predate the infection). Cell type and time point are not known.

This chain uses TRBV4-2 with TRBJ1-1, with D uncertain. The germline CDR1 and CDR2 sequences are LGHNA and YNFKEQ. The germline V and J ends were trimmed by 0 bases and 1 base, with 6 bases remaining between them. This CDR3 contains 14 residues. The CDR3 loop is CASSQEGENTEAFF. CDR3 sequence (DNA): TGTGCCAGCAGCCAAGAGGGCGAGAACACTGAAGCTTTCTTT.

This clonotype was seen repeatedly, ten times or more. This chain joins TRBV29-1 and TRBJ2-3, with TRBD1 identical over 7 bases. Germline V lookup: CDR1 SQVTM, CDR2 ANQGSEA. After removal of 7 bases from V and 4 bases from J, the junction contained 11 bases not matched to a gene. The CDR3 extends over 14 amino acids. CDR3 nucleotides: TGCAGCGGTGCCCCCTTCGACAGGGCAGATACGCAGTATTTT. Translation gives CSGAPFDRADTQYF.

This clonotype has only a few counts. The chain links TRBV30 to TRBJ1-1; D possibly corresponds to TRBD1 (5 bases). V lost 6 bases and J lost 11, with 25 bases in between. The CDR3 contains 14 residues. CDR1 GTSNPN and CDR2 SVGIG come from the germline V gene (reference sequence). DNA of the CDR3: TGTGCCTGTCCCGGAGTACGGGACCTTACTAGTGCTTTCTTT. Its translation: CACPGVRDLTSAFF. Full variable domain (missing parts from reference TRBV30 and TRBJ1-1): SQTIHQWPATLVQPVGSPLSLECTVEGTSNPNLYWYRQAAGRGLQLLFYSVGIGQISSEVPQNLSASRPQDRQFILSSKKLLLSDSGFYLCACPGVRDLTSAFFGQGTRLTVV.

In this sample, this clonotype turned up a few times. The chain combines TRBV5-1 with TRBJ1-4; maybe TRBD1 (6 bases). Germline-derived CDR1 and CDR2 are SGHRS and YFSETQ. The ends were cut back, 1 base at V and 4 bases at J, with 8 bases in the middle. This CDR3 region has 14 residues. The CDR3 spells CASSLLQGNEKLFF. As DNA, the CDR3 is TGCGCCAGCAGCTTGCTACAGGGTAATGAAAAACTGTTTTTT.

Many counts were recorded for this clonotype. The CDR3 DNA follows: TGTGCCAGCAGCCAAGGCGCGAACTATGGCTACACCTTC. This gives the protein CASSQGANYGYTF. This chain links TRBV14 with TRBJ1-2; D is ambiguous. The CDR3 totals 13 residues. Trimming removed 1 base at V and 2 bases at J, with 5 bases between. CDR1 SGHDN and CDR2 FVKESK come from the germline V gene.

This clonotype occurred a few times. It may be a read error: a sequence one base away is much more abundant. The chain combines TRBV20-1 with TRBJ1-5; 7 bases map to TRBD1. The germline CDR1 and CDR2 sequences are DFQATT and SNEGSKA (reference sequence). V was clipped by 3 bases and J by 6 bases; unmatched bases: 2. The CDR3 length is 12 residues. In DNA, the CDR3 is TGCAGTGCTAGGACAGGGAGTCAGCCCCAGCATTTT. Its protein product is CSARTGSQPQHF.

The gene calls are TRBV9 and TRBJ2-4; D tentatively reads TRBD1 or TRBD2 (5 bases each). Germline V gene data show CDR1 as SGDLS and CDR2 as YYNGEE. V shed 0 bases and J shed 3 bases, with 7 bases lying between them. The CDR3 is made up of 14 amino acids. The CDR3 sequence is CASSVVGGKNIQYF. CDR3 in DNA: TGTGCCAGCAGCGTAGTTGGGGGCAAAAACATTCAGTACTTC.

In its sample, this clonotype was seen a few times. This chain uses TRBV4-3 with TRBJ1-2, with 9 bases identical to TRBD1. Trimming cost V 4 bases and J 5 bases; bases outside gene matches: 8. The CDR3 contains 15 residues. Germline CDR1 is LGHNA and CDR2 is YSLEER. The CDR3 DNA reads TGCGCCAGCAGCCGAACGACAGGGGGGAGTTATGGCTACACCTTC. This encodes CASSRTTGGSYGYTF.

This clonotype has a handful of counts. The chain links TRBV5-1 to TRBJ2-4; D is perhaps TRBD2 (7 bases). CDR1 is SGHRS and CDR2 is YFSETQ in the germline V gene. This CDR3 comprises 17 residues. Deletions cut 0 bases from V and 4 bases from J, with 17 bases between. CDR3 sequence: CASSLVAFGGRKNIQYF. CDR3 DNA: TGCGCCAGCAGCTTGGTTGCTTTCGGGGGGCGAAAAAACATTCAGTACTTC.

V is TRBV4-1 and J is TRBJ2-5; 8 nucleotides line up with TRBD1. The V gene end was trimmed by 4 bases and the J gene end by 0 bases; junction bases not matched to a gene: 10. The CDR3 covers 17 residues. Germline values: CDR1 MGHRA, CDR2 YSYEKL. The CDR3, as DNA: TGCGCCAGCAGCCCCTTAAACAGGGGGGATTACCAAGAGACCCAGTACTTC. Protein: CASSPLNRGDYQETQYF.

This clonotype was found a few times. The chain has TRBV20-1 and TRBJ1-5; D perhaps matches TRBD1 (5 bases). The germline V and J ends were trimmed by 1 base and 1 base, with 11 bases remaining between them. This CDR3 comprises 15 residues. Germline V CDR1 and CDR2: DFQATT, SNEGSKA (reference sequence). The CDR3 reads CSARGGTASNQPQHF. The DNA of the CDR3 is TGCAGTGCTAGAGGAGGGACCGCCAGCAATCAGCCCCAGCATTTT.

This chain's CDR3 is CASSVGVGVEKLFF. For the CDR3, the DNA is TGTGCCAGCAGCGTAGGGGTAGGGGTTGAAAAACTGTTTTTT. This chain links TRBV9 with TRBJ1-4; D may be TRBD1 (5 bases). Germline CDR1 and CDR2: SGDLS and YYNGEE. Deletions cut 0 bases from V and 7 bases from J, with 10 bases between. This CDR3 contains 14 residues. The full variable domain, in which reference TRBV9 and TRBJ1-4 provide the parts outside the CDR3, is DSGVTQTPKHLITATGQRVTLRCSPRSGDLSVYWYQQSLDQGLQFLIQYYNGEERAKGNILERFSAQQFPDLHSELNLSSLELGDSALYFCASSVGVGVEKLFFGSGTQLSVL.

The chain couples TRBV4-3 to TRBJ2-5; tentatively, D is TRBD1 (5 bases). The CDR3 sequence is 16 residues long. The germline V gene has CDR1 LGHNA and CDR2 YSLEER. V lost 0 bases and J lost 1, with 12 bases in between. This CDR3 is CASSQDLGAGQETQYF. The CDR3 DNA reads TGCGCCAGCAGCCAAGATCTTGGGGCAGGCCAAGAGACCCAGTACTTC.

This chain uses TRBV21-1 with TRBJ2-7; TRBD1, as called in the table, went unchecked against the DNA. TRBV21-1 is tagged as a pseudogene. The CDR3 extends over 17 amino acids. CDR3 region: CASSQTLTGLATYEQYV. CDR3 DNA: TGTGCCAGCAGCCAGACCCTGACAGGCCTTGCAACCTACGAGCAGTACGTC.

The V gene is TRBV4-1, the J gene TRBJ1-4, with TRBD1 matching over 9 bases. The V and J ends lost 4 bases and 4 bases, in that order; junction bases with no gene match: 7. Per germline, CDR1 MGHRA and CDR2 YSYEKL. This CDR3 is built from 16 residues. Written as DNA, the CDR3 is TGCGCCAGCAGCCGCAACCCGGGACAGGGTAATGAAAAACTGTTTTTT. The encoded protein is CASSRNPGQGNEKLFF.

Here the CDR3 DNA reads TGTGCCAGCAGGTTTAATTCACCCCTCCACTTT. Protein: CASRFNSPLHF. This chain connects TRBV5-8 to TRBJ1-6; D is uncertain. V was clipped by 5 bases and J by 6 bases, with 3 bases between them. CDR1 and CDR2 from the germline V gene are SGHTS and YDEGEE. This CDR3 spans 11 amino acids. Full variable domain (missing parts from reference TRBV5-8 and TRBJ1-6): EAGVTQSPTHLIKTRGQQATLRCSPISGHTSVYWYQQALGLGLQFLLWYDEGEERNRGNFPPRFSGRQFPNYSSELNVNALELEDSALYLCASRFNSPLHFGNGTRLTVT.

Many counts were recorded for this clonotype. The chain is built from TRBV6-2 or TRBV6-3 and TRBJ2-7, with 10 positions matching TRBD2. V lost 2 bases and J lost 6; bases outside the gene matches: 1. The CDR3 extends over 13 amino acids. Germline values: CDR1 MNHEY, CDR2 SVGEGT. CDR3 coding DNA: TGTGCCAGCAGTTACGGACTAGCGGTCGAGCAGTACGTC. It specifies CASSYGLAVEQYV.